These 14 T cell receptor beta chains originate from one sample sequenced in a study of Graves' ophthalmopathy and Graves' hyperthyroidism. TCR beta CDR3 amplification used RNA transcripts. The first round was an RT-PCR with HTBI primers, and the second round was a multiplex PCR. TCRdb fed the multiplex PCR reads into MiXCR, producing one record per CDR3 protein. The sample has hundreds of thousands of distinct CDR3 sequences, approximately 21% seen once. Sequencing was carried out using peripheral blood. These receptors were taken from a young woman with stable Graves' hyperthyroidism. Some clones in this sample may be carry-over from other donors' samples.

V gene TRBV10-3 combines with J gene TRBJ2-7; 7 bases align to TRBD2. Germline lookup yields CDR1 ENHRY and CDR2 SYGVKD. The CDR3 consists of 12 residues. The trim removed 6 bases at V and 5 bases at J, leaving 4 bases unmatched. The CDR3 here is CAISGRSHEQYF. DNA of the CDR3: TGTGCCATCAGCGGGAGGTCCCACGAGCAGTACTTC.

This clonotype was recorded at least ten times. The rearrangement joins TRBV6-1 to TRBJ2-7; 8 bases are shared with TRBD2. The CDR3 is 16 residues long. V dropped 6 bases and J dropped 1; count of bases not matched to a gene: 11. The germline gives CDR1 MNHNS, CDR2 SASEGT. For the CDR3, the DNA is TGTGCCAGCAGCCGACCCTTGAGCGGGGGATCCTACGAGCAGTACTTC. It codes for CASSRPLSGGSYEQYF.

This clonotype was seen repeatedly, ten times or more. The CDR3 sequence: CASSPAGGDYEQYF. The CDR3 region has the DNA TGTGCCAGCAGCCCCGCGGGGGGGGACTACGAGCAGTACTTC. The chain couples TRBV9 to TRBJ2-7; TRBD2 aligns across 9 bases. This CDR3 spans 14 amino acids. Trimming at V came to 4 bases and at J to 3 bases, leaving 5 bases not matched to a gene. Germline CDR1 reads SGDLS; CDR2 reads YYNGEE.

This clonotype occurred many times. The J gene is TRBJ2-5, the V gene TRBV6-5; unclear D gene. Trimming took off 0 bases at V and 2 bases at J, with 10 bases between the two ends. The CDR3 runs 15 residues. CDR1 MNHEY and CDR2 SVGAGI come from the germline V gene. The chain's CDR3 is CASSYSGRLQETQYF. CDR3 sequence (DNA): TGTGCCAGCAGTTACTCTGGTCGGTTACAAGAGACCCAGTACTTC.

This clonotype showed up many times. The chain joins TRBV18 to TRBJ1-2; D unresolved. V was shortened by 3 bases and J by 1 base, with 9 bases between the two germline ends. This CDR3 is 14 amino acids long. Germline V gene sequence: CDR1 KGHSH, CDR2 LQKENI. The CDR3 sequence is CASSPGRINYGYTF. CDR3 coding DNA: TGTGCCAGCTCACCCGGACGGATTAACTATGGCTACACCTTC.

The rearrangement links TRBV7-8 to TRBJ2-5; D is uncertain. Trimming left V 5 bases short and J 0 bases short, with 19 bases between. Germline-derived CDR1 and CDR2 are SGHVS and FQNEAQ. CDR3 length: 17 amino acids. Here the CDR3 reads CASSIGRLPVNQETQYF. The CDR3 nucleotides are TGTGCCAGCAGCATCGGACGGCTCCCCGTTAACCAAGAGACCCAGTACTTC.

The chain recombines TRBV27 with TRBJ1-2; D call uncertain. The germline gives CDR1 MNHEY, CDR2 SMNVEV (reference sequence). This CDR3 has 15 residues. The V end lost 1 base, the J end lost 0 bases, and 9 bases lay between the germline ends. Here the CDR3 reads CASSLYAESNYGYTF. The CDR3, as DNA: TGTGCCAGCAGTTTATACGCAGAATCTAACTATGGCTACACCTTC.

V and J are TRBV20-1 and TRBJ1-5, with D unresolved. This CDR3 comprises 13 residues. Trimming removed 3 bases from V and 3 bases from J, with 9 bases in between. CDR1 DFQATT and CDR2 SNEGSKA come from the germline V gene (reference sequence). The DNA for the CDR3 is TGCAGTGCTAGCATGGCGTACAATCAGCCCCAGCATTTT. Protein sequence: CSASMAYNQPQHF.

This clonotype was counted only a few times. The chain joins TRBV2 to TRBJ1-2; possibly TRBD1 for D (5 bases). This CDR3 is built from 13 residues. The V gene lost 6 bases and the J gene lost 6 bases, with 14 bases spanning the gap. Germline V gene sequence: CDR1 SNHLY, CDR2 FYNNEI. CDR3 nucleotide sequence: TGTGCCAGCAGGCCCGACAGTCTGAATGGCTACACCTTC. Amino acids: CASRPDSLNGYTF. Drawing the rest from reference TRBV2 and TRBJ1-2, the complete variable domain is EPEVTQTPSHQVTQMGQEVILRCVPISNHLYFYWYRQILGQKVEFLVSFYNNEISEKSEIFDDQFSVERPDGSNFTLKIRSTKLEDSAMYFCASRPDSLNGYTFGSGTRLTVV.

In its sample, this clonotype was seen a few times. The rearrangement joins TRBV24-1 to TRBJ2-2; TRBD2 agrees at 7 bases. The trim removed 5 bases at V and 3 bases at J, leaving 5 bases unmatched. The CDR3 consists of 15 residues. Germline CDR1 and CDR2: KGHDR and SFDVKD. The CDR3 DNA reads as TGTGCCACCAGTGCGACTAGCCACGACACCGGGGAGCTGTTTTTT. Its protein is CATSATSHDTGELFF.

At least ten counts were recorded for this clonotype. The genes are TRBV6-1 and TRBJ2-2, with 9 positions matching TRBD1. Per germline, CDR1 MNHNS and CDR2 SASEGT. The trim removed 6 bases at V and 8 bases at J, leaving 7 bases unmatched. This CDR3 is 14 amino acids long. In nucleotides, the CDR3 is TGTGCCAGCAGGTTGGGACAGGGAACGGGGGAGCTGTTTTTT. Its protein product is CASRLGQGTGELFF.

The table lists this clonotype with many counts. The chain is built from TRBV11-1 and TRBJ2-7; 8 bases are shared with TRBD2. V shed 1 base, J shed 1 base, and the junction held 6 bases outside the gene matches. The CDR3 totals 16 residues. Germline CDR1 and CDR2: SGHAT and FQDESV (reference sequence). The CDR3 sequence: CASSLVQRETSYEQYF. The CDR3 bases are TGTGCCAGCAGCTTAGTCCAGCGGGAGACTTCCTACGAGCAGTACTTC.

This clonotype was counted many times. The V and J genes are TRBV6-2 or TRBV6-3 and TRBJ1-1; unclear D gene. Germline CDR1 is MNHEY and CDR2 is SVGEGT. Trimming took 9 bases from V and 1 from J, leaving 12 bases between them. This CDR3 is built from 13 residues. CDR3 sequence reads: CASLNRKNTEAFF. The DNA of the CDR3 is TGTGCCAGTTTAAACCGGAAGAACACTGAAGCTTTCTTT.

The genes are TRBV28 and TRBJ2-7, with D perhaps being TRBD1 or TRBD2 (5 bases each). In germline, CDR1 is MDHEN, CDR2 SYDVKM. This CDR3 has 15 residues. V dropped 6 bases and J dropped 1 base, with 16 bases sitting between them. The CDR3 DNA is TGTGCCAGCAGGGGATGGGGGTACGGGTCCTACGAGCAGTACTTC. It is translated as CASRGWGYGSYEQYF.